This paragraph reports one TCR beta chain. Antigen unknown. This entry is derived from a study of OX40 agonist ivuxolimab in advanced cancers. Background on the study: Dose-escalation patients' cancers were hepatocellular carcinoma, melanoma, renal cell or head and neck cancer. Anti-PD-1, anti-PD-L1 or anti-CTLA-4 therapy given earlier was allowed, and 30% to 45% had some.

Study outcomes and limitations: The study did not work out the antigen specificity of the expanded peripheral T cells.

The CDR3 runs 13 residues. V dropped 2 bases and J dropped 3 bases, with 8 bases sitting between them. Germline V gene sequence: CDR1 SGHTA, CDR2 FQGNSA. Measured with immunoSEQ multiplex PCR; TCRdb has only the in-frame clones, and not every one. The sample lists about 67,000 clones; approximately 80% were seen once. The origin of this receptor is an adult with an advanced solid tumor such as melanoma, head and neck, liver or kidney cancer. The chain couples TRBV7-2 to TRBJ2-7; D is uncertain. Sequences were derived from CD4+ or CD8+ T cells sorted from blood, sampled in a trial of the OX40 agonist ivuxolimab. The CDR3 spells CASSLTANYEQYF. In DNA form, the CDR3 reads TGTGCCAGCAGCTTAACAGCTAACTACGAGCAGTACTTC.